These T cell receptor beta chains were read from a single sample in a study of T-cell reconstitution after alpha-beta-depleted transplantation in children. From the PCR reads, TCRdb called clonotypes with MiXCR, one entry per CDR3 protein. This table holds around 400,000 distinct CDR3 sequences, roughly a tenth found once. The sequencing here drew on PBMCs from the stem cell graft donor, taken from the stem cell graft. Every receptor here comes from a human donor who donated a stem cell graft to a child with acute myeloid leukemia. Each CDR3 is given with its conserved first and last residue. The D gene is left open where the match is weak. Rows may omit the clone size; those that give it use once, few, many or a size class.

DNA: TGCAGTGCTAGAGGGACAGGGGGCTTGGACACTGAAGCTTTCTTT
CDR3: CSARGTGGLDTEAFF
V: TRBV20-1
size: many
D: TRBD1
J: TRBJ1-1

DNA: TGTGCCAGTTCCACCGACCTGGACGCTTTCTTT
CDR3: CASSTDLDAFF
V: TRBV19
size: many
D: .
J: TRBJ1-1

DNA: TGCAGTGCTAGAGGGGACAGCACCAGTCGTGAAGCTTTCTTT
CDR3: CSARGDSTSREAFF
V: TRBV20-1
size: few
D: TRBD1
J: TRBJ1-1

DNA: TGCAGTGCTCGTACAGGGAATAACTATGGCTACACCTTC
CDR3: CSARTGNNYGYTF
V: TRBV20-1
size: few
D: .
J: TRBJ1-2

DNA: TGCAGCGTCAGGCTGCAGAACTATGGCTACACCTTC
CDR3: CSVRLQNYGYTF
V: TRBV29-1
size: .
D: .
J: TRBJ1-2

DNA: TGTGCCAGCACCACCATCGAGGGGGCCTCGTACACCTTC
CDR3: CASTTIEGASYTF
V: TRBV7-9
size: few
D: TRBD1
J: TRBJ1-2

DNA: TGTGCCAGCAGCTTAGAGAGGGGGGGCGACACCTACAATGAGCAGTTCTTC
CDR3: CASSLERGGDTYNEQFF
V: TRBV7-6
size: .
D: .
J: TRBJ2-1

DNA: TGTGCCAGCAGCTCGACAGGGTTTGGGTCACCCCTCCACTTT
CDR3: CASSSTGFGSPLHF
V: TRBV11-1
size: .
D: TRBD1
J: TRBJ1-6

DNA: TGCAGCGCTGCCCAGGGGCGAGGCTATGGCTACACCTTC
CDR3: CSAAQGRGYGYTF
V: TRBV29-1
size: .
D: .
J: TRBJ1-2

DNA: TGCGCCAGCAGCCAAGACAGAATGACCTACGAGCAGTACTTC
CDR3: CASSQDRMTYEQYF
V: TRBV4-3
size: .
D: .
J: TRBJ2-7

DNA: TGCGCCAGCCAAGTGGGGGTGGCCTACACTGAAGCTTTCTTT
CDR3: CASQVGVAYTEAFF
V: TRBV5-1
size: .
D: .
J: TRBJ1-1

DNA: TGTGCCAGCGGCCTCGGTGTTGAAGCTTTCTTT
CDR3: CASGLGVEAFF
V: TRBV6-2/TRBV6-3
size: .
D: .
J: TRBJ1-1

DNA: TGTGCCTGGCACACATACAATGAGCAGTTCTTC
CDR3: CAWHTYNEQFF
V: TRBV30
size: few
D: .
J: TRBJ2-1

DNA: TGCAGTGCTAGAGGGGGGAGGGACACAGATACGCAGTATTTT
CDR3: CSARGGRDTDTQYF
V: TRBV20-1
size: .
D: TRBD2
J: TRBJ2-3

DNA: TGTGCCAGCAGTTACTCCTATACAGGTACCCTTGATGGCTACACCTTC
CDR3: CASSYSYTGTLDGYTF
V: TRBV6-2/TRBV6-3
size: .
D: .
J: TRBJ1-2

DNA: TGTGCCAGCACACCCTATGCGGGAGGTGACGAGCAGTACTTC
CDR3: CASTPYAGGDEQYF
V: TRBV27
size: .
D: TRBD2
J: TRBJ2-7

DNA: TGCGCCAGCAGCGTGGAGGGGGGCGAAGACGAGACCCAGTACTTC
CDR3: CASSVEGGEDETQYF
V: TRBV5-1
size: .
D: .
J: TRBJ2-5

DNA: TGTGCCAGCAGCAGCAGGGGTACTGAGCAGTTCTTC
CDR3: CASSSRGTEQFF
V: TRBV5-4
size: many
D: .
J: TRBJ2-1

DNA: TGTGCCAGCAGCACGGGACTACCTATGAGGGAGACCCAGTACTTC
CDR3: CASSTGLPMRETQYF
V: TRBV7-2
size: few
D: TRBD2
J: TRBJ2-5

DNA: TGTGCCAGCAGTTTAGCCCACGGGGACGCAGCTTTCTTT
CDR3: CASSLAHGDAAFF
V: TRBV27
size: .
D: .
J: TRBJ1-1

DNA: TGTGCCAGCAGCTTAGTGATGGGTTCTACGCAGTATTTT
CDR3: CASSLVMGSTQYF
V: TRBV7-9
size: few
D: .
J: TRBJ2-3

DNA: TGCGCCAGCAGCCAAGAGAGGACTAGCGGGGCGGCTAGCACAGATACGCAGTATTTT
CDR3: CASSQERTSGAASTDTQYF
V: TRBV4-1
size: few
D: TRBD2
J: TRBJ2-3

DNA: TGTGCTAGTGGTTTGGTTATCAATCCCCGGGGGCCTGAAGCTTTCTTT
CDR3: CASGLVINPRGPEAFF
V: TRBV12-5
size: .
D: .
J: TRBJ1-1

DNA: TGTGCCAGCAGCCCGACAGGGCTGTATGGAGATACGCAGTATTTT
CDR3: CASSPTGLYGDTQYF
V: TRBV5-6
size: few
D: TRBD1
J: TRBJ2-3

DNA: TGTGCCAGCAGTGAAGCGTGGACAGGCCAAGAGACCCAGTACTTC
CDR3: CASSEAWTGQETQYF
V: TRBV6-1
size: few
D: TRBD1
J: TRBJ2-5

DNA: TGTGCCAGCTCACCACAAGACAGGGAAGCCTATGGCTACACCTTC
CDR3: CASSPQDREAYGYTF
V: TRBV18
size: few
D: TRBD1
J: TRBJ1-2

DNA: TGTGCCAGCAGCTTAGCGAAGGTCAGCGGCCGCACAGATACGCAGTATTTT
CDR3: CASSLAKVSGRTDTQYF
V: TRBV7-8
size: few
D: .
J: TRBJ2-3

DNA: TGTGCCAGCAGGGCTAGCGGAGATACGCAGTATTTT
CDR3: CASRASGDTQYF
V: TRBV6-5
size: many
D: TRBD2
J: TRBJ2-3

DNA: TGTGCCTGGAGTGTAGTCGGTGAATACACAGATACGCAGTATTTT
CDR3: CAWSVVGEYTDTQYF
V: TRBV30
size: .
D: .
J: TRBJ2-3

DNA: TGCGCCAGCTTGGGGTACGAGTCCTACGAGCAGTACTTC
CDR3: CASLGYESYEQYF
V: TRBV10-2
size: few
D: .
J: TRBJ2-7

DNA: TGCAGCGTTGAAGACCCTGGGATTGAAGCTTTCTTT
CDR3: CSVEDPGIEAFF
V: TRBV29-1
size: few
D: .
J: TRBJ1-1

DNA: TGTGCCAGCAGTGAATTTCTCAACACCGGGGAGCTGTTTTTT
CDR3: CASSEFLNTGELFF
V: TRBV25-1
size: .
D: .
J: TRBJ2-2

DNA: TGCGCCAGCAGACCCGACAGGGTGGAAATCCAGTACTTC
CDR3: CASRPDRVEIQYF
V: TRBV5-1
size: few
D: TRBD1
J: TRBJ2-5

DNA: TGTGCCAGCAGTGAAAGCCACGGACAGCCAGACCAAGAGACCCAGTACTTC
CDR3: CASSESHGQPDQETQYF
V: TRBV25-1
size: .
D: .
J: TRBJ2-5

DNA: TGTGCCAGCAGACGACAGGGGCCGCTGGAGGAGCAGTTCTTC
CDR3: CASRRQGPLEEQFF
V: TRBV12-3/TRBV12-4
size: few
D: TRBD1
J: TRBJ2-1

DNA: TGTGCCAGCAGCCTGATAGGGACAGGCCACTCCTACGAGCAGTACTTC
CDR3: CASSLIGTGHSYEQYF
V: TRBV3-1
size: .
D: TRBD1
J: TRBJ2-7

DNA: TGCGCCAGCAGCACTGACAGGCCAACTAATGAAAAACTGTTTTTT
CDR3: CASSTDRPTNEKLFF
V: TRBV5-1
size: few
D: .
J: TRBJ1-4

DNA: TGCAGTGCCCGAGCGGGTGTTCTAGGCAATCAGCCCCAGCATTTT
CDR3: CSARAGVLGNQPQHF
V: TRBV20-1
size: .
D: .
J: TRBJ1-5

DNA: TGCGCCAGCAGCTTTACAGGGGGCAATGAAGCTTTCTTT
CDR3: CASSFTGGNEAFF
V: TRBV5-1
size: .
D: TRBD1
J: TRBJ1-1

DNA: TGCAGCGTTGAAATAGAGGACTGGGAGACAGATACGCAGTATTTT
CDR3: CSVEIEDWETDTQYF
V: TRBV29-1
size: many
D: .
J: TRBJ2-3

DNA: TGTGCCAGCAGATATAGACCGGGACTAGCGGGGGGGCCTTCCTCCTACAATGAGCAGTTCTTC
CDR3: CASRYRPGLAGGPSSYNEQFF
V: TRBV4-2
size: .
D: TRBD2
J: TRBJ2-1

DNA: TGTGCCAGTACTCCGGGGACAGCTGGGGCCAACGGCCTGACTTTC
CDR3: CASTPGTAGANGLTF
V: TRBV6-1
size: .
D: TRBD1
J: TRBJ2-6

DNA: TGCGCCAGCAGCTTGGGAGAGGAAGAGACCCAGTACTTC
CDR3: CASSLGEEETQYF
V: TRBV5-1
size: many
D: .
J: TRBJ2-5

DNA: TGTGCCATCAGTAACATCGGACAGGGTCGCAATGAGCAGTTCTTC
CDR3: CAISNIGQGRNEQFF
V: TRBV10-3
size: many
D: TRBD1
J: TRBJ2-1

DNA: TGTGCCAGCAGCCCCATGGACAAGTCCGGCTACACCTTC
CDR3: CASSPMDKSGYTF
V: TRBV5-4
size: few
D: .
J: TRBJ1-2

DNA: TGTGCCAGCAGTGAACAACAGGGGGGGTCACCCCTCCACTTT
CDR3: CASSEQQGGSPLHF
V: TRBV25-1
size: many
D: TRBD1
J: TRBJ1-6

DNA: TGTGCCAGCAGCCTAAGGACTTCCCAAGAGACCCAGTACTTC
CDR3: CASSLRTSQETQYF
V: TRBV7-2
size: many
D: .
J: TRBJ2-5

DNA: TGTGCCAGCAGCCCGGCCGGGGACACCGGGGAGCTGTTTTTT
CDR3: CASSPAGDTGELFF
V: TRBV13
size: few
D: .
J: TRBJ2-2

DNA: TGTGCCAGCTCACCAAGCCAGTCCGGGGAGCTGTTTTTT
CDR3: CASSPSQSGELFF
V: TRBV18
size: .
D: .
J: TRBJ2-2

DNA: TGTGCCAGCAGTGGCCGGGTACGCGGAAACACCATATATTTT
CDR3: CASSGRVRGNTIYF
V: TRBV2
size: .
D: .
J: TRBJ1-3

DNA: TGTGCCAGCAGTTCTCGGGACTCCGCCCGGGGAGAGCAGTACTTC
CDR3: CASSSRDSARGEQYF
V: TRBV27
size: few
D: .
J: TRBJ2-7

DNA: TGCGCCAGCAAAACGGGCGGCGGGGGGAGCTCCTACAATGAGCAGTTCTTC
CDR3: CASKTGGGGSSYNEQFF
V: TRBV5-1
size: .
D: TRBD2
J: TRBJ2-1

DNA: TGTGCCAGCAGCCTCGGGTCACGCAATCAGCCCCAGCATTTT
CDR3: CASSLGSRNQPQHF
V: TRBV7-2
size: many
D: .
J: TRBJ1-5

DNA: TGCAGTGCTAGACCTAGCGGGGGGGGCAAAAACATTCAGTACTTC
CDR3: CSARPSGGGKNIQYF
V: TRBV20-1
size: .
D: TRBD2
J: TRBJ2-4